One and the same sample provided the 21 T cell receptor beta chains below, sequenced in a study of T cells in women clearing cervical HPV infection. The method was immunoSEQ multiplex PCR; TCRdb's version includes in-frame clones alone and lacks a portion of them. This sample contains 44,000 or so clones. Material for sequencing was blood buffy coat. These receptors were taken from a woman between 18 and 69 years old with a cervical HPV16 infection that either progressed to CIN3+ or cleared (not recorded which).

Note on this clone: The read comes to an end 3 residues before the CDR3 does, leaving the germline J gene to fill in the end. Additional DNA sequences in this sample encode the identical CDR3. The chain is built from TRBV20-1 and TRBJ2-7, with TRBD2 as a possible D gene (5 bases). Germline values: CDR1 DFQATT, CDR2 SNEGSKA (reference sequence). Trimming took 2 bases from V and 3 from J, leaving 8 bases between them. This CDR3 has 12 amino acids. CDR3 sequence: CSARPGDYEQYF. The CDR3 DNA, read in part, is TGCAGTGCTAGACCCGGGGACTACGAG.

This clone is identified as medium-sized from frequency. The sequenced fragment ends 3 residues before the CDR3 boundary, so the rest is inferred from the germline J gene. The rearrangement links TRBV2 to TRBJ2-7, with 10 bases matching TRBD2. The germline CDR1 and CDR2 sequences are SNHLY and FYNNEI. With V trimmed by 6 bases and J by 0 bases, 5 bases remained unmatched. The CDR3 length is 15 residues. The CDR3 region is CASSAVAGGSYEQYF. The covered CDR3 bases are TGTGCCAGCAGCGCAGTAGCGGGGGGCTCCTACGAG. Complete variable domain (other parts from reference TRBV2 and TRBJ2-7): EPEVTQTPSHQVTQMGQEVILRCVPISNHLYFYWYRQILGQKVEFLVSFYNNEISEKSEIFDDQFSVERPDGSNFTLKIRSTKLEDSAMYFCASSAVAGGSYEQYFGPGTRLTVT.

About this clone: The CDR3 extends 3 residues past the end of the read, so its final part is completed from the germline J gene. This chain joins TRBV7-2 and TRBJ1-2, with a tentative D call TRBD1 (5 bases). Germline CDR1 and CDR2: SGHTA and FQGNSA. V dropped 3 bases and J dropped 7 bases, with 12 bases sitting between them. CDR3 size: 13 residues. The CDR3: CASSFDRIGGYTF. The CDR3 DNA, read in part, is TGTGCCAGCAGCTTTGACAGAATAGGTGGC.

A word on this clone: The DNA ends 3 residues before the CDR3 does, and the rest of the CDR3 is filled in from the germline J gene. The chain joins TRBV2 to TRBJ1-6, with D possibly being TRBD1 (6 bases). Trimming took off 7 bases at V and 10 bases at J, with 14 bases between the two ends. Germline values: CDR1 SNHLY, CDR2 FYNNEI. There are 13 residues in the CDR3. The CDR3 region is CASIRQEDSPLHF. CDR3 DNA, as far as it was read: TGTGCCAGCATACGACAGGAGGACTCACCC.

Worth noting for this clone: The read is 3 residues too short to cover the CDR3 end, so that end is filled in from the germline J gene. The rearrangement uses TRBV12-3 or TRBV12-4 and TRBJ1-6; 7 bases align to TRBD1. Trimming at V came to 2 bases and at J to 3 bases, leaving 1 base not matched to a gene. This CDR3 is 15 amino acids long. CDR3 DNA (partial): TGTGCCAGCAGTTTAAGGACAGGCTATAATTCACCC. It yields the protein CASSLRTGYNSP. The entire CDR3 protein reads CASSLRTGYNSPLHF.

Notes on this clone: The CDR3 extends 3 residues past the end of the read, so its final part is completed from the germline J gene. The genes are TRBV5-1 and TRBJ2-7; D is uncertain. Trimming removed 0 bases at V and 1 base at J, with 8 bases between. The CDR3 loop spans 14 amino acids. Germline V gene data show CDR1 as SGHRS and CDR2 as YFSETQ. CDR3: CASSLALFSYEQYF. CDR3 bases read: TGCGCCAGCAGCTTGGCTCTTTTTTCCTACGAG.

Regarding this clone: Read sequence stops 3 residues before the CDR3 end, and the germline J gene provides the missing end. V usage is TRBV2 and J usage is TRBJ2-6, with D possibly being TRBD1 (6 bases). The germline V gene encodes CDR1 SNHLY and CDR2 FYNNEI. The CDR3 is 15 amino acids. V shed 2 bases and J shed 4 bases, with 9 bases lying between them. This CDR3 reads CASSEQGIGANVLTF. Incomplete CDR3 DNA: TGTGCCAGCAGTGAACAGGGGATCGGGGCCAACGTC.

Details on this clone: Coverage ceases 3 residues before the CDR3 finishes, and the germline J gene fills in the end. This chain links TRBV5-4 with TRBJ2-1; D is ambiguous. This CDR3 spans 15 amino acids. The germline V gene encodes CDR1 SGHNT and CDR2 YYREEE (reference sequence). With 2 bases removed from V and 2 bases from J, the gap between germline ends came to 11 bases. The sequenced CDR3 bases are TGTGCCAGCAGCTTCTCGGGTACACCCTACAATGAG. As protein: CASSFSGTPYNE. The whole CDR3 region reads CASSFSGTPYNEQFF. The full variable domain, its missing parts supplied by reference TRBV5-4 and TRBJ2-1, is ETGVTQSPTHLIKTRGQQVTLRCSSQSGHNTVSWYQQALGQGPQFIFQYYREEENGRGNFPPRFSGLQFPNYSSELNVNALELDDSALYLCASSFSGTPYNEQFFGPGTRLTVL.

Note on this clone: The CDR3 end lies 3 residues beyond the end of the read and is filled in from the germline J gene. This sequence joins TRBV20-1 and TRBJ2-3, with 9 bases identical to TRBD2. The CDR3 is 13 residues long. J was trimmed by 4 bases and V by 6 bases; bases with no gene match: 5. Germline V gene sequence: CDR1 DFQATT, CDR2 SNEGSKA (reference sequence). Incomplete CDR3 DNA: TGCAGTGCGAGACTAGCGGTGGCAGATACG. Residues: CSARLAVADT. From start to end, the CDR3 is CSARLAVADTQYF.

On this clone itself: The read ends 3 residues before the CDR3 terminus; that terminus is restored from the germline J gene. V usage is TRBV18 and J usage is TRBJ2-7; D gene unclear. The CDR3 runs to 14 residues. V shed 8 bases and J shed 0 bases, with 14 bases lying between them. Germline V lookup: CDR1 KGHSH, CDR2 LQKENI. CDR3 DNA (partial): TGTGCCAGCACCCGGGTCCGAAGCTCCTACGAG. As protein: CASTRVRSSYE. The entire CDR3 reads CASTRVRSSYEQYF.

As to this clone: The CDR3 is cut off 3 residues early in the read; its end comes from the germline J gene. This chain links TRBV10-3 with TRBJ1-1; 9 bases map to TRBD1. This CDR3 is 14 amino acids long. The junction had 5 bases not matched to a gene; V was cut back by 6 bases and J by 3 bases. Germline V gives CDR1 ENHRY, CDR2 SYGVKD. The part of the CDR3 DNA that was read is TGTGCCATCAGCACAGGGGGCAGGGACACTGAA. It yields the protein CAISTGGRDTE. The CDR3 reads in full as CAISTGGRDTEAFF.

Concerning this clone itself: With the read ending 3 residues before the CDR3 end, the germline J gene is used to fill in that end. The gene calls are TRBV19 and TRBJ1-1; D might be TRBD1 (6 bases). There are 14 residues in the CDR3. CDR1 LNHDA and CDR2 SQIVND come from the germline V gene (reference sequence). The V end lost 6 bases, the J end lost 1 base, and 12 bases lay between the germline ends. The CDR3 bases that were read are TGTGCCAGTAGGTTACAGGGTAAGAACACTGAA. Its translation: CASRLQGKNTE. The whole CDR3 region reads CASRLQGKNTEAFF.

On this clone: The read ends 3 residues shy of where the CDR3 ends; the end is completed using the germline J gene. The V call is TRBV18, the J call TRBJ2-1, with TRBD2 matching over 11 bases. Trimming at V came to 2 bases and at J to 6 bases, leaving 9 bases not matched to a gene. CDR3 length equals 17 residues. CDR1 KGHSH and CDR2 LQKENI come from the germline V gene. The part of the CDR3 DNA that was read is TGTGCCAGCTCACCAAAGACTAGCGGGGATCTCTCCAATGAG. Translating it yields CASSPKTSGDLSNE. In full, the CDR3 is CASSPKTSGDLSNEQFF.

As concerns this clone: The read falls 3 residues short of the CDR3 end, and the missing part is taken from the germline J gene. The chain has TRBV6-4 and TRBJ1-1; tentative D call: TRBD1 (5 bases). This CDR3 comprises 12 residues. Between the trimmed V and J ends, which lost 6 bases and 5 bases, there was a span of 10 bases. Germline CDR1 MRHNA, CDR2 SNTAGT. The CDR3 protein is CASRLQGTEAFF. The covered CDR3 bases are TGTGCCAGCAGACTGCAGGGAACTGAA.

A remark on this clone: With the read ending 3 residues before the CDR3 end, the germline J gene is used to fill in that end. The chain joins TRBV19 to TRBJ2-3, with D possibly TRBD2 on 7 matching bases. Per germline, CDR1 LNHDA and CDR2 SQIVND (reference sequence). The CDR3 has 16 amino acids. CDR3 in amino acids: CASRDRGGDSNQPQYF. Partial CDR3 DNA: TGTGCCAGTAGGGACCGAGGGGGGGATAGCAATCAGCCG.

This CDR3 reads CAIGTASVYEQYF. The DNA read from the CDR3 is TGTGCCATCGGGACAGCCTCTGTCTACGAG. V and J are TRBV10-3 and TRBJ2-7; 7 bases match TRBD1. The read comes to an end 3 residues before the CDR3 does, leaving the germline J gene to fill in the end. Germline trimming cut 8 bases from V and 3 bases from J; bases unmatched to any gene: 7. Germline CDR1 reads ENHRY; CDR2 reads SYGVKD. The CDR3 has 13 amino acids.

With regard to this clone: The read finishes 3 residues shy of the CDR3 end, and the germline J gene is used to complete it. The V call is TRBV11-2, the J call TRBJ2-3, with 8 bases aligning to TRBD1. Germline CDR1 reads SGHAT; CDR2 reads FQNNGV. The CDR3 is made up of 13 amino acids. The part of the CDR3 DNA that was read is TGTGCCAGCGCCAGTGACAGGGGCAAGACG. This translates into CASASDRGKT. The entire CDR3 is CASASDRGKTQYF.

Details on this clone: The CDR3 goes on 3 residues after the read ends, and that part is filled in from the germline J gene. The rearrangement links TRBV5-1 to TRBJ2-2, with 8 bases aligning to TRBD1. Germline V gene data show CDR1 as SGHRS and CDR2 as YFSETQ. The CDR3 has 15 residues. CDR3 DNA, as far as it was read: TGCGCCAGCAGCGGAGACAGGGGCGCGAATGAAAAG. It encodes CASSGDRGANEK. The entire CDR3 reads CASSGDRGANEKLFF.

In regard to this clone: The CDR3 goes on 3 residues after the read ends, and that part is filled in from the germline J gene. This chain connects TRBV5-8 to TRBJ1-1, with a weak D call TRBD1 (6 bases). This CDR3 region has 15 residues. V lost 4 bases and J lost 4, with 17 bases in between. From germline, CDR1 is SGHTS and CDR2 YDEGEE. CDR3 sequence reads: CASSRTERSFTEAFF. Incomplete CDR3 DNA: TGTGCCAGCAGCCGGACAGAGCGAAGTTTCACTGAA.

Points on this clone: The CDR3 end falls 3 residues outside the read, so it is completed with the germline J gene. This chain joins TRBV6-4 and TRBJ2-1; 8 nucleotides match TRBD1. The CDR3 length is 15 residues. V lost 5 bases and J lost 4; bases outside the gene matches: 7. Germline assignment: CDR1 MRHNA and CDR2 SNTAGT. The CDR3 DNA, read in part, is TGTGCCAGCAGTCCTGGGACAGGCCCGTACAATGAG. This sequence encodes CASSPGTGPYNE. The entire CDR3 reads CASSPGTGPYNEQFF.

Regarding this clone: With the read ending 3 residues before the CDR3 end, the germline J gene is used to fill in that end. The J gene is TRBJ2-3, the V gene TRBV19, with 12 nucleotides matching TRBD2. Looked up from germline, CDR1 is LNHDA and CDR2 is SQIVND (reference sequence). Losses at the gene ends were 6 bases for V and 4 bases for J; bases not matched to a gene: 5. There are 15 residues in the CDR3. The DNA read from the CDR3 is TGTGCCAGTAGCCCTAGCGGGGGGGCGGCAGATACG. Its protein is CASSPSGGAADT. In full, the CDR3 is CASSPSGGAADTQYF. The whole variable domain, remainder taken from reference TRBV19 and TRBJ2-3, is DGGITQSPKYLFRKEGQNVTLSCEQNLNHDAMYWYRQDPGQGLRLIYYSQIVNDFQKGDIAEGYSVSREKKESFPLTVTSAQKNPTAFYLCASSPSGGAADTQYFGPGTRLTVL.